The 16 T cell receptor beta chains below all came from one sample that was sequenced in a study of low-dose radiotherapy and immunotherapy resistance in tumors. Described time point: after trial treatment. The treatment denotes: LDRT plus nivolumab, ipilimumab, low-dose cyclophosphamide and aspirin (RACIN trial). With a constant-region primer and a V-primer adapter, TCRs were subjected to 20 PCR cycles of amplification. TCRdb used MiXCR to reprocess the reads, holding one entry per CDR3 protein. The repertoire includes some 53,000 distinct CDR3 sequences, around 35% of them detected once, and around 8% sits in the top ten. The input for sequencing was PBMCs, taken after low-dose radiotherapy plus immunotherapy. These receptors were taken from a male donor with rectosigmoid adenocarcinoma.

The count of this clonotype is one. CDR3 residues: CASSLAEAFF. The CDR3 DNA follows: TGTGCCAGCAGTTTGGCGGAAGCTTTCTTT. This rearrangement joins TRBV12-3 or TRBV12-4 to TRBJ1-1; no clear D gene. Trimming pared 3 bases from V and 8 bases from J, leaving 4 bases between. The CDR3 has 10 amino acids.

The chain carries TRBV5-1 and TRBJ1-1, with D uncertain. The germline gives CDR1 SGHRS, CDR2 YFSETQ. Trimming removed 4 bases from V and 5 bases from J, with 15 bases in between. This CDR3 has 14 residues. DNA for the CDR3: TGCGCCAGCAGCGTTGACCCCCGTAAGACTGAAGCTTTCTTT. This sequence encodes CASSVDPRKTEAFF.

This clonotype was seen many times. This rearrangement joins TRBV28 to TRBJ1-5; 9 bases match TRBD1. The germline CDR1 and CDR2 sequences are MDHEN and SYDVKM. The CDR3 spans 12 residues. J lost 15 bases, V lost 3 bases, and 6 bases had no gene match. CDR3 loop: CASSLAGTGRHF. The CDR3 nucleotides read TGTGCCAGCAGTTTGGCCGGGACAGGGCGGCATTTT. The whole variable domain, remainder taken from reference TRBV28 and TRBJ1-5, is DVKVTQSSRYLVKRTGEKVFLECVQDMDHENMFWYRQDPGLGLRLIYFSYDVKMKEKGDIPEGYSVSREKKERFSLILESASTNQTSMYLCASSLAGTGRHFGDGTRLSIL.

Concerning this clonotype: A far larger clone is only one base removed, so a read error is likely. The chain links TRBV6-5 to TRBJ2-5; D perhaps matches TRBD1 (6 bases). The CDR3 length is 15 residues. Germline-derived CDR1 and CDR2 are MNHEY and SVGAGI. The CDR3, as DNA: TGTGGCAGCTCATCTAGGGGTACAGGGATGAAGACCCAGTACTTC. It yields the protein CGSSSRGTGMKTQYF.

The chain recombines TRBV5-1 with TRBJ2-1, with 14 positions matching TRBD2. There are 20 residues in the CDR3. The V gene end was trimmed by 4 bases and the J gene end by 0 bases; junction bases not matched to a gene: 12. Germline CDR1 SGHRS, CDR2 YFSETQ. The CDR3 DNA reads TGCGCCAGCAGCCCGGGACTAGCGGGGGAGGCCAAGAGCTCCTACAATGAGCAGTTCTTC. Protein product: CASSPGLAGEAKSSYNEQFF.

This clonotype was counted at least ten times. The V call is TRBV7-9, the J call TRBJ1-6, with a possible D match to TRBD1 (5 bases). The CDR3 is 15 amino acids. Germline CDR1 reads SEHNR; CDR2 reads FQNEAQ (reference sequence). V was trimmed by 1 base and J by 9 bases, leaving 13 bases between them. The CDR3 loop is CASSLGDGRVSPLHF. The CDR3 region has the DNA TGTGCCAGCAGCTTAGGAGATGGCAGGGTTTCACCCCTCCACTTT.

This clonotype occurred many times. V usage is TRBV5-6 and J usage is TRBJ2-1; 8 bases are shared with TRBD1. The CDR3 extends over 21 amino acids. The germline V gene has CDR1 SGHDT and CDR2 YYEEEE. Trimming cost V 4 bases and J 2 bases; bases outside gene matches: 23. DNA for the CDR3: TGTGCCAGCAGCGGTAACATCGCATCGGCGGGCTGGACAGGGCCCTACAATGAGCAGTTCTTC. Translated, it gives CASSGNIASAGWTGPYNEQFF.

This clonotype showed up many times. This chain joins TRBV28 and TRBJ1-5; no firm D call. CDR3 size: 15 residues. The germline V and J ends were trimmed by 3 bases and 1 base, with 10 bases remaining between them. Germline values: CDR1 MDHEN, CDR2 SYDVKM. The CDR3 sequence is CASSFSPSSNQPQHF. CDR3 DNA sequence: TGTGCCAGCAGTTTTAGCCCGTCGAGCAATCAGCCCCAGCATTTT.

Comment on this clonotype: Given a far larger clone just one base away, this is likely a sequencing read error. J is TRBJ2-2 and V is TRBV13, with TRBD1 matching 7 bases. CDR1 and CDR2 from the germline V gene are PRHDT and FYEKMQ (reference sequence). J lost 7 bases, V lost 4 bases, and 6 bases had no gene match. CDR3 length: 14 residues. The CDR3 loop reads CASSSGQRIGELFF. The CDR3 DNA sequence: TGTGCCAGCAGCTCGGGACAGCGGATCGGGGAGCTGTTTTTT.

This clonotype was seen repeatedly, ten times or more. The chain joins TRBV4-1 to TRBJ1-4, with TRBD1 as a possible D gene (5 bases). Germline-derived CDR1 and CDR2 are MGHRA and YSYEKL. CDR3 length: 16 residues. Trimming removed 3 bases from V and 10 bases from J, with 21 bases in between. This chain's CDR3 is CASSQVTGVMKGKLFF. In DNA form, the CDR3 reads TGCGCCAGCAGCCAGGTCACGGGGGTAATGAAGGGAAAACTGTTTTTT.

This clonotype was counted at least ten times. V usage is TRBV12-5 and J usage is TRBJ2-2; no definite D call. There are 13 residues in the CDR3. Trimming removed 1 base at V and 8 bases at J, with 8 bases between. Per the germline V gene, CDR1 is LGHNT and CDR2 is FRNRAP. The CDR3: CASGLETLGELFF. As DNA, the CDR3 is TGTGCTAGTGGTTTGGAGACCTTAGGGGAGCTGTTTTTT.

This clonotype came up many times. V and J are TRBV19 and TRBJ1-1; D may be TRBD1 (6 bases). V dropped 6 bases and J dropped 2 bases, with 13 bases sitting between them. The germline gives CDR1 LNHDA, CDR2 SQIVND (reference sequence). This CDR3 is built from 14 residues. The CDR3 sequence: CASSSGQHNTEAFF. CDR3 nucleotide sequence: TGTGCCAGTAGCAGCGGACAGCATAACACTGAAGCTTTCTTT.

This clonotype appeared a few times. The V and J genes are TRBV5-1 and TRBJ2-3, with a possible D match to TRBD1 (6 bases). CDR1 is SGHRS, CDR2 YFSETQ, per germline. V was trimmed by 0 bases and J by 1 base, leaving 18 bases between them. The CDR3 covers 18 residues. In nucleotides, the CDR3 is TGCGCCAGCAGCTTGGGGGCCCATACAGGGTCCGGCACAGATACGCAGTATTTT. Encoded protein: CASSLGAHTGSGTDTQYF.

The table lists this clonotype with many counts. The V gene is TRBV27, the J gene TRBJ2-1; no clear D. CDR3 length equals 15 residues. Germline lookup yields CDR1 MNHEY and CDR2 SMNVEV (reference sequence). V lost 5 bases and J 0 bases, leaving 11 bases between the germline ends. CDR3 in amino acids: CASSPQTSSYNEQFF. CDR3 in DNA: TGTGCCAGCAGTCCTCAAACAAGCTCCTACAATGAGCAGTTCTTC.

The table lists this clonotype with many counts. This chain uses TRBV11-2 with TRBJ2-1; D gene uncertain. The V end was cut by 0 bases, the J end by 6 bases, with 9 bases between. The germline V gene encodes CDR1 SGHAT and CDR2 FQNNGV. The CDR3 extends over 14 amino acids. Here the CDR3 reads CASSLDPRANEQFF. The DNA of the CDR3 is TGTGCCAGCAGCTTAGATCCCAGAGCCAATGAGCAGTTCTTC.

This clonotype has a count of ten or more. The chain is built from TRBV5-1 and TRBJ2-1; TRBD2 aligns across 14 bases. Per the germline V gene, CDR1 is SGHRS and CDR2 is YFSETQ. The CDR3 covers 16 residues. Germline trimming cut 4 bases from V and 4 bases from J; bases unmatched to any gene: 4. This CDR3 is CASSPGTSGRYNEQFF. The CDR3 DNA reads TGCGCCAGCAGCCCCGGGACTAGCGGGAGATACAATGAGCAGTTCTTC. The full variable domain, its missing parts supplied by reference TRBV5-1 and TRBJ2-1, is KAGVTQTPRYLIKTRGQQVTLSCSPISGHRSVSWYQQTPGQGLQFLFEYFSETQRNKGNFPGRFSGRQFSNSRSEMNVSTLELGDSALYLCASSPGTSGRYNEQFFGPGTRLTVL.